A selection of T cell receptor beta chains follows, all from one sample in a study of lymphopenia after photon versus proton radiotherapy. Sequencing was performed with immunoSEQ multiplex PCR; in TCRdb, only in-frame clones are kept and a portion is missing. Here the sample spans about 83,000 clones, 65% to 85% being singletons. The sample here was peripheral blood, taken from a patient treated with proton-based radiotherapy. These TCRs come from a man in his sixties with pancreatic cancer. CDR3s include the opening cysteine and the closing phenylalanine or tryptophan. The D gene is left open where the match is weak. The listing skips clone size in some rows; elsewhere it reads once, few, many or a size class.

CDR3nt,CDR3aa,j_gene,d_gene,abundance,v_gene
TGCGCCAGCAGCTTGGTTACTCTCTCTGAAGCTTTCTTT,CASSLVTLSEAFF,TRBJ1-1,.,.,TRBV5-1
TGTGCCAGCATAGTAAACACTGAAGCTTTCTTT,CASIVNTEAFF,TRBJ1-1,.,.,TRBV2
TGTGCCACCAGCACATCCGGGAATAGCAATCAGCCCCAGCATTTT,CATSTSGNSNQPQHF,TRBJ1-5,.,.,TRBV15
TGCGCCAGCAGCCAAGTCCTAAGTAACTATGGCTACACCTTC,CASSQVLSNYGYTF,TRBJ1-2,.,.,TRBV4-3
TGTGCCAGCTCACTTTTTCCAGAGGACAATCTTGAAAAACTGTTTTTT,CASSLFPEDNLEKLFF,TRBJ1-4,.,.,TRBV18
TGTGCCAGCAGTCTTGGGCCGCCCACAGATACGCAGTATTTT,CASSLGPPTDTQYF,TRBJ2-3,.,few,TRBV27
TGTGCCAGCAGCCGGGACAGCTATGGCTACACCTTC,CASSRDSYGYTF,TRBJ1-2,TRBD1,.,TRBV28
TGTGCCAGCTCACCGGACGGGAGGGACGAGCAGTTCTTC,CASSPDGRDEQFF,TRBJ2-1,TRBD2,.,TRBV18
TGCAGCGTAGGCGGGGGAGGGCAGTCAACGGAGACCCAGTACTTC,CSVGGGGQSTETQYF,TRBJ2-5,TRBD2,.,TRBV29-1
TGTGCCAGCAGTTTTGGCTATGGCTACACCTTC,CASSFGYGYTF,TRBJ1-2,.,few,TRBV28
TGTGCCAGCAGTTTAATCTTAACAGGTCATGGCTACACCTTC,CASSLILTGHGYTF,TRBJ1-2,.,.,TRBV28
TGTGCCAGCAGCTTGGCACTAGCGGGAGTTTCTGCCGGGGAGCTGTTTTTT,CASSLALAGVSAGELFF,TRBJ2-2,TRBD2,.,TRBV5-4
TGTGCCAGCAGCCTGCCCGGGCGGGAGGCAGATACGCAGTATTTT,CASSLPGREADTQYF,TRBJ2-3,TRBD2,.,TRBV5-4
TGTGCCAGCTATTCCCCTTGGGGGGCGGGAGTAAGCAATGAGCAGTTCTTC,CASYSPWGAGVSNEQFF,TRBJ2-1,.,.,TRBV28
TGTGCCAGCAGCGTAACGGGCGTGGATACGCAGTATTTT,CASSVTGVDTQYF,TRBJ2-3,.,.,TRBV9
TGTGCCAGCTCACCACCCGGGCGGGTTGACGAGCAGTACTTC,CASSPPGRVDEQYF,TRBJ2-7,.,few,TRBV18
TGTGCCAGCAGCTTTCAGGGGGCTGGAGAGCAGTACTTC,CASSFQGAGEQYF,TRBJ2-7,TRBD1,.,TRBV9
TGTGCCAGTAGTACGGGACTAGCAATCGACAATGAGCAGTTCTTC,CASSTGLAIDNEQFF,TRBJ2-1,TRBD2,.,TRBV19
TGTGCCAGCAGTACGGGTACTACGGGAGGCACTGAAGCTTTCTTT,CASSTGTTGGTEAFF,TRBJ1-1,.,few,TRBV27
TGCAGCGTACCGACACTAGCGGGAGGAGGTGAGCAGTTCTTC,CSVPTLAGGGEQFF,TRBJ2-1,TRBD2,.,TRBV29-1
TGCGCCAGCAGCTTGGGCCTTAGGGGCGGGAGTATCGGGGAGACCCAGTACTTC,CASSLGLRGGSIGETQYF,TRBJ2-5,TRBD2,.,TRBV5-1
TGCGCCAGCCAACCCAACCGAGGGGAGCAGTTCTTC,CASQPNRGEQFF,TRBJ2-1,.,.,TRBV5-1